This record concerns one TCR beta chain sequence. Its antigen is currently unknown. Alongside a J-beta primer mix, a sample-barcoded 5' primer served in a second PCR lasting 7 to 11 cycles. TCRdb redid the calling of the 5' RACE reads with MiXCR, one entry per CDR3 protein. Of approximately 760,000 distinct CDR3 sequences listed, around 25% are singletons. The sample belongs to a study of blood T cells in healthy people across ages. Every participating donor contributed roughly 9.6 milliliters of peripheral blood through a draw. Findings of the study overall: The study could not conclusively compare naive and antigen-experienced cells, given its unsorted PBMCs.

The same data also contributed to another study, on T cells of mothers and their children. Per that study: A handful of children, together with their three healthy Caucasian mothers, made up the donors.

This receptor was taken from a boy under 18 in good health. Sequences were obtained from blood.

The CDR3 bases are TGCGCCAGCAGCTTGGATGCGTTAATGTACGAGCAGTACTTC. Amino acids: CASSLDALMYEQYF. The chain has TRBV5-1 and TRBJ2-7; D call uncertain. The CDR3 runs to 14 residues. V was shortened by 0 bases and J by 4 bases, with 11 bases between the two germline ends. Germline CDR1 reads SGHRS; CDR2 reads YFSETQ.